The 23 T cell receptor beta chains presented below share a single source sample, sequenced in a study of control samples from healthy donors and cancer patients. Libraries were prepared by immunoSEQ multiplex PCR; TCRdb keeps only in-frame clonotypes and omits some of them. The data hold over 150,000 clones, with nearly 96% observed a single time. Sequenced: blood. The receptors stem from a woman aged 25 to 45 in good health.

The chain recombines TRBV30 with TRBJ2-3; a possible D gene is TRBD2 (5 bases). This CDR3 region has 13 residues. V was shortened by 0 bases and J by 5 bases, with 9 bases between the two germline ends. Germline values: CDR1 GTSNPN, CDR2 SVGIG (reference sequence). In nucleotides, the CDR3 is TGTGCCTGGAGTGTACGGAGCGGAGATACGCAGTATTTT. This sequence encodes CAWSVRSGDTQYF.

The chain recombines TRBV18 with TRBJ1-1; D not certain. The CDR3 is 14 amino acids. Trimming shortened V by 1 base and J by 1 base, and 7 bases separated the two germline ends. Germline V gene data show CDR1 as KGHSH and CDR2 as LQKENI. CDR3 nucleotides: TGTGCCAGCTCACCACGTAGGGCGAACACTGAAGCTTTCTTT. Translating it yields CASSPRRANTEAFF.

CDR3: CASSSIGTSGGPRDEQFF. As DNA, the CDR3 is TGTGCCAGCAGTAGTATCGGGACTAGCGGGGGACCTAGGGATGAGCAGTTCTTC. V gene TRBV2 combines with J gene TRBJ2-1; 14 positions match TRBD2. Trimming cost V 5 bases and J 8 bases; bases outside gene matches: 14. This CDR3 spans 18 amino acids. From germline, CDR1 is SNHLY and CDR2 FYNNEI.

The chain combines TRBV19 with TRBJ2-3; 13 bases agree with TRBD2. After removal of 5 bases from V and 4 bases from J, the junction contained 6 bases not matched to a gene. CDR1 and CDR2 from the germline V gene are LNHDA and SQIVND (reference sequence). CDR3 length: 16 amino acids. CDR3 coding DNA: TGTGCCAGTAGTCCCCTACTAGCGGGAGGGGCAGATACGCAGTATTTT. It codes for CASSPLLAGGADTQYF. Together with reference TRBV19 and TRBJ2-3, the CDR3 gives the full variable domain: DGGITQSPKYLFRKEGQNVTLSCEQNLNHDAMYWYRQDPGQGLRLIYYSQIVNDFQKGDIAEGYSVSREKKESFPLTVTSAQKNPTAFYLCASSPLLAGGADTQYFGPGTRLTVL.

This chain connects TRBV2 to TRBJ1-4; no clear D gene. CDR1 is SNHLY, CDR2 FYNNEI, per germline. CDR3 length equals 15 residues. Trimming took off 7 bases at V and 0 bases at J, with 12 bases between the two ends. CDR3 nucleotides: TGTGCCAGCATCCGAGTACCCGCAACTAATGAAAAACTGTTTTTT. It is translated as CASIRVPATNEKLFF.

This chain links TRBV28 with TRBJ2-7, with D perhaps TRBD1 (5 bases). The CDR3 length is 13 residues. Trimming removed 5 bases at V and 3 bases at J, with 11 bases between. Per germline, CDR1 MDHEN and CDR2 SYDVKM. CDR3 DNA: TGTGCCAGCAGTCCCCTCGACAGCTACGAGCAGTACTTC. Protein product: CASSPLDSYEQYF.

The V gene is TRBV28, the J gene TRBJ1-3, with 10 bases lining up with TRBD1. CDR1 and CDR2 from the germline V gene are MDHEN and SYDVKM. The V segment lost 1 base and the J segment 2 bases; nucleotides outside the gene matches: 2. This CDR3 spans 16 amino acids. Written as DNA, the CDR3 is TGTGCCAGCAGTTTATTAGGGACAGGGGCTGGAAACACCATATATTTT. Residues: CASSLLGTGAGNTIYF.

The chain links TRBV18 to TRBJ2-3, with 8 bases aligning to TRBD1. The CDR3 is 17 amino acids. The V segment lost 3 bases and the J segment 0 bases; nucleotides outside the gene matches: 8. Germline CDR1 is KGHSH and CDR2 is LQKENI. CDR3 coding DNA: TGTGCCAGCTCACCGGTACAGGGGGTCCATAGCACAGATACGCAGTATTTT. It codes for CASSPVQGVHSTDTQYF.

The J gene is TRBJ2-2, the V gene TRBV9, with TRBD1 matching 8 bases. The CDR3 is made up of 16 amino acids. J gave up 1 base and V 4 bases, and 6 bases lay outside the gene matches. Looked up from germline, CDR1 is SGDLS and CDR2 is YYNGEE. CDR3 in amino acids: CASSPRGQGNTGELFF. CDR3 DNA sequence: TGTGCCAGCAGCCCCCGCGGACAGGGGAACACCGGGGAGCTGTTTTTT.

This chain links TRBV28 with TRBJ2-6, with D hard to call. This CDR3 contains 12 residues. Trimming took 7 bases from V and 0 from J, leaving 1 base between them. CDR1 is MDHEN, CDR2 SYDVKM, per germline. CDR3 in DNA: TGTGCCAGCAACTCTGGGGCCAACGTCCTGACTTTC. This translates into CASNSGANVLTF.

The chain joins TRBV7-6 to TRBJ2-7; D is unresolved. V shed 8 bases and J shed 3 bases, with 14 bases lying between them. The CDR3 loop spans 13 amino acids. Looked up from germline, CDR1 is SGHVS and CDR2 is FNYEAQ. The CDR3 spells CASSTRMSYEQYF. Written as DNA, the CDR3 is TGTGCCAGCTCAACGCGAATGAGCTACGAGCAGTACTTC.

The count of this clone is one. The CDR3 DNA reads TGCGCCAGCAGCTGGACTAGCGACACAGATACGCAGTATTTT. Translated, it gives CASSWTSDTDTQYF. The chain recombines TRBV5-1 with TRBJ2-3; 9 nucleotides agree with TRBD2. Trimming took 3 bases from V and 2 from J; bases not matched to a gene: 1. The germline V gene has CDR1 SGHRS and CDR2 YFSETQ. The CDR3 runs to 14 residues. Complete variable domain (other parts from reference TRBV5-1 and TRBJ2-3): KAGVTQTPRYLIKTRGQQVTLSCSPISGHRSVSWYQQTPGQGLQFLFEYFSETQRNKGNFPGRFSGRQFSNSRSEMNVSTLELGDSALYLCASSWTSDTDTQYFGPGTRLTVL.

The chain carries TRBV5-1 and TRBJ1-1, with D unresolved. Germline CDR1 SGHRS, CDR2 YFSETQ. CDR3 size: 14 residues. The V end lost 4 bases, the J end lost 1 base, and 11 bases lay between the germline ends. CDR3 amino acids: CASSQKGPNTEAFF. CDR3 nucleotides: TGCGCCAGCAGCCAGAAGGGTCCGAACACTGAAGCTTTCTTT.

The J gene is TRBJ2-7, the V gene TRBV6-5, with 8 bases that match TRBD1. Germline-derived CDR1 and CDR2 are MNHEY and SVGAGI. J lost 0 bases, V lost 6 bases, and 4 bases had no gene match. The CDR3 totals 14 residues. This CDR3 reads CASSNRGSSYEQYF. CDR3 DNA sequence: TGTGCCAGCAGCAACAGGGGGAGCTCCTACGAGCAGTACTTC.

J is TRBJ2-3 and V is TRBV7-8, with 13 nucleotides matching TRBD2. CDR3 size: 15 residues. Trimming removed 5 bases from V and 5 bases from J; junction bases left unmatched: 4. Germline-derived CDR1 and CDR2 are SGHVS and FQNEAQ. This CDR3 reads CASSRTSGGEDTQYF. The CDR3 bases are TGTGCCAGCAGCCGGACTAGCGGGGGAGAAGATACGCAGTATTTT.

The chain is built from TRBV20-1 and TRBJ1-2; D is ambiguous. CDR3 length equals 14 residues. V gave up 3 bases and J gave up 3 bases, with 14 bases separating them. Germline CDR1 is DFQATT and CDR2 is SNEGSKA (reference sequence). The chain's CDR3 is CSASVGANDYGYTF. CDR3 coding DNA: TGCAGTGCTAGTGTCGGAGCTAATGACTATGGCTACACCTTC.

The chain uses TRBV30 and TRBJ2-7, with 8 bases aligning to TRBD1. The CDR3 contains 13 residues. V lost 4 bases to trimming and J lost 3 bases; unmatched junction nucleotides: 5. Germline V CDR1 and CDR2: GTSNPN, SVGIG (reference sequence). The CDR3 loop is CAWTTTGGYEQYF. CDR3 nucleotides: TGTGCCTGGACGACTACAGGGGGCTACGAGCAGTACTTC.

This chain uses TRBV18 with TRBJ2-2, with D hard to call. There are 13 residues in the CDR3. Germline CDR1 KGHSH, CDR2 LQKENI. V dropped 5 bases and J dropped 3 bases, with 7 bases sitting between them. CDR3: CASSVSHTGELFF. The CDR3 DNA reads as TGTGCCAGCTCAGTCTCCCACACCGGGGAGCTGTTTTTT. Full variable domain (outside the CDR3, taken from reference TRBV18 and TRBJ2-2): NAGVMQNPRHLVRRRGQEARLRCSPMKGHSHVYWYRQLPEEGLKFMVYLQKENIIDESGMPKERFSAEFPKEGPSILRIQQVVRGDSAAYFCASSVSHTGELFFGEGSRLTVL.

The DNA for the CDR3 is TGCGCCAGCAGCTTTACGGCGGGAGTGGATTACAATGAGCAGTTCTTC. Translating it yields CASSFTAGVDYNEQFF. The chain has TRBV5-1 and TRBJ2-1; 7 nucleotides align to TRBD2. The germline CDR1 and CDR2 sequences are SGHRS and YFSETQ. The junction had 9 bases not matched to a gene; V was cut back by 2 bases and J by 4 bases. The CDR3 has 16 residues.

The V call is TRBV25-1, the J call TRBJ2-2; D not resolved. V lost 5 bases, J lost 3 bases, and 10 bases lay in between. The CDR3 totals 14 residues. Germline CDR1 MGHDK, CDR2 SYGVNS. This CDR3 is CASSTLGYTGELFF. The DNA of the CDR3 is TGTGCCAGCAGTACGTTGGGTTACACCGGGGAGCTGTTTTTT. Based on the CDR3 plus reference TRBV25-1 and TRBJ2-2, the full variable domain is EADIYQTPRYLVIGTGKKITLECSQTMGHDKMYWYQQDPGMELHLIHYSYGVNSTEKGDLSSESTVSRIRTEHFPLTLESARPSHTSQYLCASSTLGYTGELFFGEGSRLTVL.

The chain is built from TRBV3-1 (or the pseudogene TRBV3-2) and TRBJ2-3; TRBD2 agrees at 10 bases. The germline V gene encodes CDR1 LGHDT and CDR2 YNNKEL (reference sequence). The CDR3 extends over 15 amino acids. V lost 4 bases, J lost 2 bases, and 3 bases stayed unmatched. The CDR3 loop reads CASSRAGGITDTQYF. The CDR3 nucleotides are TGTGCCAGCAGCCGAGCGGGAGGGATCACAGATACGCAGTATTTT.

The CDR3 DNA reads TGCGCCAGCAGCTTTAGGGGCGTGAACACTGAAGCTTTCTTT. Translating gives CASSFRGVNTEAFF. J is TRBJ1-1 and V is TRBV5-1, with a tentative D call TRBD1 (5 bases). Germline assignment: CDR1 SGHRS and CDR2 YFSETQ. The CDR3 runs to 14 residues. Between the trimmed V and J ends, which lost 2 bases and 0 bases, there was a span of 8 bases. Complete variable domain (other parts from reference TRBV5-1 and TRBJ1-1): KAGVTQTPRYLIKTRGQQVTLSCSPISGHRSVSWYQQTPGQGLQFLFEYFSETQRNKGNFPGRFSGRQFSNSRSEMNVSTLELGDSALYLCASSFRGVNTEAFFGQGTRLTVV.

This clone was counted once. The CDR3 reads CASSQEGSTGELFF. The CDR3 bases are TGTGCCAGCAGCCAAGAAGGTAGCACCGGGGAGCTGTTTTTT. The rearrangement joins TRBV3-1 (or the pseudogene TRBV3-2) to TRBJ2-2; D is unclear. Germline loops: CDR1 LGHDT, CDR2 YNNKEL (reference sequence). The CDR3 extends over 14 amino acids. V was clipped by 0 bases and J by 4 bases, with 6 bases between them.